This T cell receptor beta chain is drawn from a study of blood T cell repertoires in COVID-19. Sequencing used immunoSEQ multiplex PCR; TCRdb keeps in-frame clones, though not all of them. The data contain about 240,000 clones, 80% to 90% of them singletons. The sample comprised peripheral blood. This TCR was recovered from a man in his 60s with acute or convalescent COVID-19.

In nucleotides, the CDR3 is TGTGCCATCAGGCTCGACAGTGGAGACAATTCACCCCTCCACTTT. It translates to CAIRLDSGDNSPLHF. This sequence joins TRBV10-3 and TRBJ1-6, with TRBD1 as a possible D gene (5 bases). Germline V gives CDR1 ENHRY, CDR2 SYGVKD. The CDR3 is 15 amino acids. V lost 6 bases and J lost 7, with 16 bases in between.